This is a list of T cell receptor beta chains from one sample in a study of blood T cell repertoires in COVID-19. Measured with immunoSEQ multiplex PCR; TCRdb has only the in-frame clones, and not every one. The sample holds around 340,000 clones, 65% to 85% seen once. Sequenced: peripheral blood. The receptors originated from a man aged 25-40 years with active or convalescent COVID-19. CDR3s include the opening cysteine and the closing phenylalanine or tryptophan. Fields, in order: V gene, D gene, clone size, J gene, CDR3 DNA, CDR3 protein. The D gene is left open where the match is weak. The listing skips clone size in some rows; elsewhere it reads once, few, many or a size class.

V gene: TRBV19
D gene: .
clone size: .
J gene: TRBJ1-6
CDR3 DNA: TGTGCCAGTATCAGAACCAGGGGTGCTAATTCACCCCTCCACTTT
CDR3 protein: CASIRTRGANSPLHF

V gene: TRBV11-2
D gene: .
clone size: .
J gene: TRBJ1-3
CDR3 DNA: TGTGCCAGCAGCCTCTTACGGAGTCCGACGTTGGGAAACACCATATATTTT
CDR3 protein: CASSLLRSPTLGNTIYF

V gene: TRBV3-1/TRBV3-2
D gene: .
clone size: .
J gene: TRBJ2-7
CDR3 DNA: TGTGCCAGCAGCCAAAGCGTCTCCGAGCAGTACTTC
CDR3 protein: CASSQSVSEQYF

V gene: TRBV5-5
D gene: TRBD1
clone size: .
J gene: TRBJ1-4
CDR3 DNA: TGTGCCAGCAGCCCAGGGGGCCCCCCTGCAAGTAATGAAAAACTGTTTTTT
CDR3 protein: CASSPGGPPASNEKLFF

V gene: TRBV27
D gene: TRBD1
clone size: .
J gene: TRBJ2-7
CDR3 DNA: TGTGCCAGCAGTCAAATACAGGGGGGCTACGAGCAGTACTTC
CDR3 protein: CASSQIQGGYEQYF

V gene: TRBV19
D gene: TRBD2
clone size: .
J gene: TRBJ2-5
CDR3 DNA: TGTGCCAGTAGTATTTTAGCGGGAAAAGAGACCCAGTACTTC
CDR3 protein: CASSILAGKETQYF

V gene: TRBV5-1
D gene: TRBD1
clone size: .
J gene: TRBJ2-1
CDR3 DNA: TGCGCCAGCAGCGACATACAGGGGTCGAATGAGCAGTTCTTC
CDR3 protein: CASSDIQGSNEQFF

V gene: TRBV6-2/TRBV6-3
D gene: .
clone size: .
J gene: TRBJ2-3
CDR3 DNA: TGTGCCAGCAGTTATGCTCGAGTCGAGGAGGGTAGAAGGACAGATACGCAGTATTTT
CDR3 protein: CASSYARVEEGRRTDTQYF

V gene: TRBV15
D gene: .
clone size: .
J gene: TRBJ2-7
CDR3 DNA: TGTGCCACCAGCAGAAAGGGGCGGGACCTCGGTCGGGAGCAGTACTTC
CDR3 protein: CATSRKGRDLGREQYF

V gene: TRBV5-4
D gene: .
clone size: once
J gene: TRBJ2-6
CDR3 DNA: TGTGCCAGCACCCCCCGATTAGCGGAAGGCTCCTACAACGTCCTGACTTTC
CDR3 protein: CASTPRLAEGSYNVLTF

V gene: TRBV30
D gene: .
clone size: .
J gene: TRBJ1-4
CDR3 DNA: TGTGCCTGGAAAAGAACCCAAGGGGGTGAAAAACTGTTTTTT
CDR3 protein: CAWKRTQGGEKLFF

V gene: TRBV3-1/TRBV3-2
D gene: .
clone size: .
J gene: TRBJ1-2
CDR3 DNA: TGTGCCAGCAGCCCGACCGGGACACTTAACTATGGCTACACCTTC
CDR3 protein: CASSPTGTLNYGYTF

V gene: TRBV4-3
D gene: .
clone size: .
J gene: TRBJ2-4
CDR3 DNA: TGCGCCAGCAGCCAAGATCTCAAAAACATTCAGTACTTC
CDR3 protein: CASSQDLKNIQYF

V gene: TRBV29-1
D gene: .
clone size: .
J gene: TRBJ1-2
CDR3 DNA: TGCAGCTCCGGTAGGGGCGTGGGTGGCTACACCTTC
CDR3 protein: CSSGRGVGGYTF

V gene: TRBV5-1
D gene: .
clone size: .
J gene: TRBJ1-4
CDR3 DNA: TGCGCCAGCAGCGCGGGGACGTCAGCGAATGAAAAACTGTTTTTT
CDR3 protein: CASSAGTSANEKLFF

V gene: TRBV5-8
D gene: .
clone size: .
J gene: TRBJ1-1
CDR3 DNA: TGTGCCAGCAGCTGGCGGAGTGGTCCGAACACTGAAGCTTTCTTT
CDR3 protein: CASSWRSGPNTEAFF

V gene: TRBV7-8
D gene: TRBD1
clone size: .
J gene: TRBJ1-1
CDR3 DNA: TGTGCCAGCAGCTCCGGGACAGGTTTCATGAACACTGAAGCTTTCTTT
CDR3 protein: CASSSGTGFMNTEAFF

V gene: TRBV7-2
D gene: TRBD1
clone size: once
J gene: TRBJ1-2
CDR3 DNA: TGTGCCAGCAGCTTAGCGGGACAGGGACCTTCCTATGGCTACACCTTC
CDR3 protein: CASSLAGQGPSYGYTF

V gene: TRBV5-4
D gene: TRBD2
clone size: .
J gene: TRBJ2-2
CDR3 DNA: TGTGCCAGCAGCTTGCGGGGGGGCAGCACCGGGGAGCTGTTTTTT
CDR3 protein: CASSLRGGSTGELFF

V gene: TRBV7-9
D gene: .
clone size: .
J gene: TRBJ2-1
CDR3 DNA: TGTGCCAGCAGCCTATTAGACCCCCAGCAGGACCTTTGGGGAGATGAGCAGTTCTTC
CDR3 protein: CASSLLDPQQDLWGDEQFF

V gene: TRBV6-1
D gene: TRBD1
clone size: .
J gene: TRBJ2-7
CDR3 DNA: TGTGCCAGCAGTGAAGCGGGACAGTTCTACGAGCAGTACTTC
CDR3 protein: CASSEAGQFYEQYF

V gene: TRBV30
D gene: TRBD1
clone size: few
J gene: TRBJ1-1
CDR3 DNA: TGTGCCTGGAGTGTCTCCCTCCGGACAGGGAAGAACACTGAAGCTTTCTTT
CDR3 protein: CAWSVSLRTGKNTEAFF

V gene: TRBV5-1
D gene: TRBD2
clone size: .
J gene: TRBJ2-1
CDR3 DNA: TGCGCCAGCAGCTTAACCATAGCGGGAGGGCCAAGTGAGCAGTTCTTC
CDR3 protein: CASSLTIAGGPSEQFF